These 7 T cell receptor beta chains were sequenced from one sample in a study of T cells in Graves' hyperthyroidism and ophthalmopathy (dated by TCRdb to between 2018 and 2021). The protocol used for the library was multiplex PCR. Sequenced using an Illumina HiSeq 2000. The TCR beta CDR3 regions were amplified from the RNA transcripts. The TCR CDR3 was subjected to a first round of RT-PCR using the HTBI primer set and the Qiagen OneStep RT-PCR kit. The public reads were quality trimmed at Q25 with fastp and then assembled into clones with MiXCR by TCRdb, keeping productive beta chains. When rows share a CDR3 protein, they turn into one entry using the most common DNA and genes. This sample lists 800,000 or so distinct CDR3 sequences; roughly 37% were detected once. The ten largest clones add up to 7% to 10% of the sample. Sequencing was performed on blood. These receptors were obtained from a man younger than 35 with Graves' hyperthyroidism.

This chain connects TRBV14 to TRBJ2-7, with 9 bases fitting TRBD1. V lost 2 bases to trimming and J lost 3 bases; unmatched junction nucleotides: 2. Germline CDR1 and CDR2: SGHDN and FVKESK. CDR3 length: 14 residues. The CDR3 bases are TGTGCCAGCAGCCAACGGACAGGGGTCTACGAGCAGTACTTC. This gives the protein CASSQRTGVYEQYF.

This clonotype was seen more than once but under ten times. The rearrangement uses TRBV2 and TRBJ1-1; tentatively, D is TRBD1 (6 bases). Trimming left V 6 bases short and J 0 bases short, with 17 bases between. Per germline, CDR1 SNHLY and CDR2 FYNNEI. This CDR3 is 16 amino acids long. The CDR3 DNA follows: TGTGCCAGCAGGGGACACTCCGGAGGGGTGAACACTGAAGCTTTCTTT. Translation: CASRGHSGGVNTEAFF.

The gene calls are TRBV5-1 and TRBJ2-5, with a weak D call TRBD2 (6 bases). CDR3 length equals 15 residues. The germline V and J ends were trimmed by 0 bases and 2 bases, with 11 bases remaining between them. Germline V lookup: CDR1 SGHRS, CDR2 YFSETQ. CDR3 residues: CASSLAIGGQETQYF. CDR3 DNA: TGCGCCAGCAGCTTGGCCATCGGGGGACAAGAGACCCAGTACTTC.

The chain recombines TRBV7-2 with TRBJ2-7; TRBD2 agrees at 10 bases. In germline, CDR1 is SGHTA, CDR2 FQGNSA. With 5 bases clipped from V and 6 bases from J, the junction kept 10 bases outside the gene matches. This CDR3 has 15 amino acids. Here the CDR3 reads CASSKDPAGGLEQYF. As DNA, the CDR3 is TGTGCCAGCAGCAAAGACCCAGCGGGAGGGCTCGAGCAGTACTTC.

This clonotype came up many times. The rearrangement links TRBV12-3 or TRBV12-4 to TRBJ2-7; 8 bases are a match to TRBD2. V was pared by 6 bases and J by 3 bases, with 7 bases of the junction left unmatched. The CDR3 covers 14 residues. The CDR3 here is CASSFPGGDYEQYF. The CDR3 coding sequence is TGTGCCAGCAGCTTCCCGGGAGGGGACTACGAGCAGTACTTC.

The gene calls are TRBV29-1 and TRBJ2-2; D call uncertain. CDR3 length equals 10 residues. Germline CDR1 reads SQVTM; CDR2 reads ANQGSEA. Trimming took off 4 bases at V and 9 bases at J, with 6 bases between the two ends. DNA of the CDR3: TGCAGCGTTGCGCCGTGGGAGCTGTTTTTT. Translated, it gives CSVAPWELFF.

This clonotype was seen only a few times. The rearrangement joins TRBV5-1 to TRBJ1-1, with unresolved D. Per germline, CDR1 SGHRS and CDR2 YFSETQ. This CDR3 is 14 amino acids long. Trimming removed 0 bases at V and 1 base at J, with 7 bases between. CDR3 residues: CASSLEDPNTEAFF. Here the CDR3 DNA reads TGCGCCAGCAGCTTGGAAGACCCGAACACTGAAGCTTTCTTT.